This T cell receptor beta chain was captured by sequencing in a study of human T cells and chemical hapten exposure. Study-level background: There were weekly diphenylcyclopropenone doses to the scalp for patients throughout the approximately 24-week study. The variation in per-sample TCR yields arose mainly from small differences in pooled library volumes.

Attachment of unique molecular identifiers to individual cDNA molecules was performed in the library. TCRdb passed the RACE reads through MiXCR, listing each CDR3 protein once. Of under 300,000 distinct CDR3 sequences in the sample, about 8.6% are singletons; the top ten hold 2% to 2.5%. This clonotype was found many times. Time point specified: pre-sensitization, week 0. The treatment here: therapeutic diphenylcyclopropenone sensitization with weekly scalp DPC. Extraction yielded total RNA from whole blood (unfractionated). This CDR3 comprises 17 residues. V was pared by 5 bases and J by 0 bases, with 7 bases of the junction left unmatched. The germline CDR1 and CDR2 sequences are SEHNR and FQNEAQ (reference sequence).

V gene TRBV7-9 combines with J gene TRBJ1-3, with TRBD1 identical over 10 bases. Here the sequenced sample was whole blood, taken in connection with sensitization to the hapten diphenylcyclopropenone (DPC). The source is a woman aged 40 to 55 with alopecia areata. Some clones in this sample may be carry-over from other donors' samples. The CDR3 loop is CASSPGTGAISGNTIYF. The CDR3 nucleotides are TGTGCCAGCAGCCCGGGGACAGGGGCCATCTCTGGAAACACCATATATTTT.